Reported below is one TCR beta chain. The antigen is unknown. The source of the sample is a study of neurological immune-mediated disorders. Study-level results: It was HTLV-1-associated myelopathy that showed the most TCR clonal expansion, while multiple sclerosis showed the least, falling below healthy controls. No clinical or MRI feature was associated with the multiple sclerosis repertoire cluster.

Synthesis of cDNA was carried out by template-switch 5'RACE. The reaction used 10-nucleotide random UMIs. MiXCR was run by TCRdb on the 5' RACE reads, yielding one entry per CDR3 protein. The table includes under 80,000 distinct CDR3 sequences, around 5.2% detected once. The germline V and J ends were trimmed by 0 bases and 10 bases, with 19 bases remaining between them. The CDR3 is 16 residues long. Germline CDR1 DFQATT, CDR2 SNEGSKA (reference sequence). The chain uses TRBV20-1 and TRBJ1-6; a possible D gene is TRBD1 (5 bases). The receptor was isolated from a woman in her 30s with multiple sclerosis. The specimen sequenced was PBMCs. Here the CDR3 reads CSARDGGVKLRSPLHF. CDR3 nucleotides: TGCAGTGCTAGAGATGGGGGGGTGAAGCTACGGTCACCCCTCCACTTT.